This TCR beta chain was captured by sequencing in a study of T cells expressing NK-cell markers. TCRdb reprocessed the 5' RACE reads and stores each CDR3 protein as one record, lacking DNA. Its table records under 600,000 distinct CDR3 sequences. Germline CDR1 is SNHLY and CDR2 is FYNNEI. This CDR3 is 13 amino acids long. V gene TRBV2 combines with J gene TRBJ2-3. The origin of this receptor is a woman in her forties or fifties in good health. The specimen sequenced was blood T cells: a sorted CD56 or NKG2C T cell subset, CD4+ or CD8+ T cells, or bulk PBMC T cells (not recorded which). The CDR3 sequence: CASSDTSPDTQYF.